This T cell receptor (beta chain) emerged from a study of CXCR3-negative and CXCR3-positive naive CD8 T cells. The authors gated naive CD8+ T cells as CD45RO-CCR7+CD27+CD95-. Points from the study as a whole: Both of the naive subsets showed about the same high diversity, but memory CD8+ cells had much less. The naive subsets expressed comparable surface CD5, and the authors inferred TCR strength from TRB CDR3 properties. CXCR3-positive naive cells carried more hydrophobic TRB CDR3s than CXCR3-negative naive cells did. Both naive subsets, CXCR3-negative and CXCR3-positive, displayed similar TRBV-TRBJ usage, unlike memory cells.

As regards this clonotype: What it binds is not known.

Germline V gene lookup returns CDR1 SGHNT and CDR2 YENEEA. CDR3 length: 17 residues. Preparation of TRB cDNA libraries relied on 5' RACE carrying UMI labels. TCRdb re-called the 5' RACE reads and gives one entry per CDR3 protein, without DNA. This sample's table has tens of thousands of distinct CDR3 sequences. The receptor's source is a human donor in good health. Some clones in this sample may be carry-over from other donors' samples. The V and J genes are TRBV11-3 and TRBJ2-2; TCRdb's D call of TRBD1 is untestable without DNA. The sequencing input was naive CXCR3+ CD8+ T cells from blood. Described subset: CD45RO-CCR7+CD27+CD95- naive CD8+ T cells expressing CXCR3 (TNR3+). The CDR3 sequence: CASSSRDGDSNTGELFF.